This T cell receptor (beta chain) is drawn from a study of shared clonotypes between healthy human individuals. Whole-study findings and limits: Relative to their counterparts shared across all four donors, non-shared clonotypes exhibited diminished generation probabilities. Deeper or shallower sequencing was expected to change how clonotypes are shared among donors. Rarefaction gave evidence that sorted-subset sequencing remained incomplete despite large depth.

This clone was picked up a small number of times. What it binds is not known. Per the original data handling: Filtering differed because ImmunoSEQ produced junction-only sequences that carried no quality scores. Assay: immunoSEQ multiplex PCR; the TCRdb copy retains only in-frame clones and omits some. The V and J calls and clone size come from that table; D and trimming were worked out from the DNA. Of 85,000 to 100,000 clones in the sample, under 80% were seen once. This clonotype originated in a man aged 25-40 years in good health. The sample consisted of memory CD8+ T cells sorted from blood. Subset noted: CD45RO+ cells pooled with CCR7-negative TemRA cells.

The CDR3 is CASTTSSGDYEQYF. For the CDR3, the DNA is TGTGCCAGCACCACCTCCTCGGGGGACTACGAGCAGTACTTC. The chain links TRBV5-5 to TRBJ2-7; D is perhaps TRBD2 (6 bases). CDR1 SGHKS and CDR2 YYEKEE come from the germline V gene (reference sequence). The CDR3 contains 14 residues. V dropped 6 bases and J dropped 3 bases, with 16 bases sitting between them.